This T cell receptor beta chain originates from a study of blood T cell repertoires in COVID-19. Study summary: T cells, B-cell-depleted T cells, or PBMCs supplied cDNA or gDNA.

Original data processing: Amplification with reference gene primers provided the estimates of nucleated cell counts. This table comes from immunoSEQ multiplex PCR, and its TCRdb copy is limited to in-frame clones, with some not included. D and trimming come from the DNA, and the V and J calls and clone size come from that table. The sample holds 190,000 or so clones, around 90% seen once. CDR3 length: 12 residues. Trimming removed 7 bases from V and 4 bases from J; junction bases left unmatched: 1. CDR1 SGDLS and CDR2 YYNGEE come from the germline V gene. The chain uses TRBV9 and TRBJ2-5; 10 bases align to TRBD1. The TCR sequence derives from a man between 35 and 55 years old with active or convalescent COVID-19. The sequenced sample was peripheral blood. CDR3 nucleotides: TGTGCCAGCGACAGGGGGCTAGAGACCCAGTACTTC. Amino acids: CASDRGLETQYF.